This T cell receptor (beta chain) was sequenced in a study of cytomegalovirus exposure and HLA in healthy donors. Study-level results: The investigators catalogued 164 TCR beta chains as cytomegalovirus-associated. A later analysis linked fewer than 20,000 TCR beta sequences to HLA alleles at 0.05 false discovery rate.

A remark on this clone: Its antigen is as yet unknown.

Germline V gene sequence: CDR1 SGDLS, CDR2 YYNGEE. The germline V and J ends were trimmed by 4 bases and 6 bases, with 9 bases remaining between them. CDR3 length: 12 amino acids. The PCR used 60 Vbeta and 13 Jbeta primers. The method was immunoSEQ multiplex PCR; TCRdb's version includes in-frame clones alone and lacks a portion of them. Recorded for this sample: some 200,000 clones. Sequencing was done on a sample of PBMCs. The receptor was derived from a boy younger than 18 in good health and CMV-seronegative. The chain recombines TRBV9 with TRBJ2-3; D not resolved. CDR3 in amino acids: CASSRSSDTQYF. The CDR3 DNA reads TGTGCCAGCAGCCGTAGTTCGGATACGCAGTATTTT.